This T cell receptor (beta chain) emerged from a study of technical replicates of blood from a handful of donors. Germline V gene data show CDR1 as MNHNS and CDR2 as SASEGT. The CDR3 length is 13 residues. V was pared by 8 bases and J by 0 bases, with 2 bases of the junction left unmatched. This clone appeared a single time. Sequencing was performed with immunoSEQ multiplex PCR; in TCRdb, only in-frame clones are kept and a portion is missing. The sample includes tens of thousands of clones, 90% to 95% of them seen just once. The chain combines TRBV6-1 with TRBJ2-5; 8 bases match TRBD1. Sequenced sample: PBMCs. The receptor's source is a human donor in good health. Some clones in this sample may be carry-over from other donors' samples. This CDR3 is CASADRDQETQYF. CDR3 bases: TGTGCCAGCGCGGACAGGGACCAAGAGACCCAGTACTTC.